Included here is one T cell receptor beta chain sequence, with context. This clone was observed once. It lacks a known antigen. Base qualities were left out, and no much larger clone turns up one base away. Collaborating institutions collected whole blood in K2EDTA tubes following their own protocols. For TCRbeta analysis, collaborators shipped samples in one of three forms: frozen whole blood, isolated PBMCs, or DNA extracted from either of those sample types. Trimming removed 0 bases from V and 4 bases from J, leaving 5 bases between the germline ends. Taken from the germline V gene, the CDR1 and CDR2 loops are SGHTA and FQGNSA. From the cysteine through the phenylalanine, the CDR3 covers 13 amino acids. Just the 39-base CDR3 DNA is kept, in frame starting at base 1. This record belongs to a study of blood T cell repertoires in COVID-19 (dated by TCRdb to 2018 to 2021). With regard to the full study: Samples covering the acute and convalescent phases of COVID-19 were provided by collaborators in the United States, Italy and Spain. The material from the prospective study consisted of cDNA or gDNA derived from T cells, B-cell-depleted T cells, or PBMCs. Deeply sampled blood TCRbeta repertoires from subjects exposed to, actively infected with, or recovered from COVID-19 were included in the dataset. The repertoires were released in a freely available public database intended as a resource for research on the immune response to SARS-CoV-2. Samples came from the ongoing ImmuneRACE study (first 160 participants) plus 1,254 subjects from 6 global collaborators. Sample metadata almost always included a de-identified subject ID, COVID-19 status, age in years and sex. Where available, HLA class I and class II types were obtained from metadata supplied by the sample provider rather than from assay-based typing. Beyond this particular receptor, the publication reports: How much clinical and demographic metadata was included differed by source and by participant, and the metadata was provided uncurated.

TCRbeta CDR3 regions were amplified from genomic DNA using the immunoSEQ Assay, a bias-controlled multiplex PCR. Under the source paper's analysis protocol: The number of nucleated cells in each sample was estimated from the amplification of reference gene primers within the assay. To quantify the absolute abundance of each unique TCRbeta CDR3 rearrangement, sequence reads were collapsed and filtered. For each sample, productive Simpson clonality was calculated as the square root of Simpson's diversity index across productive rearrangements. Entries here come from immuneACCESS through TCRdb and include only in-frame sequences with V and J called. Some clones fail to appear in such tables; in the studies checked, an unresolved V gene covers under half of the shortfall, and the cause of the remainder is unknown. That table is the source of V, J and clone size, and D and trimming were worked out from the DNA. The sample yields around 44,000 clones; 92% were counted once. Jointly, the top ten make up about 12% of the sample.

The rearranged segments are TRBV7-2 and TRBJ2-3; the D gene is unclear. This TCR was sampled from a human donor in a cohort sampled during active COVID-19. Sample: peripheral blood. The CDR3 here reads CASSLAAPDTQYF. In nucleotides, the sequence is TGTGCCAGCAGCTTAGCGGCCCCAGATACGCAGTATTTT. When the CDR3 is completed using the reference TRBV7-2 and TRBJ2-3 genes on either side, the full variable domain is GAGVSQSPSNKVTEKGKDVELRCDPISGHTALYWYRQSLGQGLEFLIYFQGNSAPDKSGLPSDRFSAERTGGSVSTLTIQRTQQEDSAVYLCASSLAAPDTQYFGPGTRLTVL.